This paragraph reports one T cell receptor (beta chain). What it binds is not known. Trimming removed 6 bases at V and 1 base at J, with 12 bases between. CDR3 length: 14 residues. Germline V gene lookup returns CDR1 ENHRY and CDR2 SYGVKD. This specimen belongs to a study of CD8 T cells in ankylosing spondylitis. Overall study findings and caveats: Fewer than ten highly homologous variants made up a TCR beta motif that seemed to typify ankylosing spondylitis blood.

TCRdb reprocessed the 5' RACE reads via MiXCR and lists one record per CDR3 protein. The sample yields around 440,000 distinct CDR3 sequences, under 20% seen once. The sequencing sample was made of blood, either unsorted or a sorted T cell fraction (not recorded which). V is TRBV10-3 and J is TRBJ1-1, with a weak D call TRBD1 (5 bases). The sequence was obtained from a male donor with ankylosing spondylitis. Here the CDR3 DNA reads TGTGCCATCAGGCCCAGGGAAACGAACACTGAAGCTTTCTTT. Protein product: CAIRPRETNTEAFF.